A single sample gave rise to the 22 T cell receptor beta chains below, sequenced in a study of blood T cell repertoires in COVID-19 (dated by TCRdb to about 2020). Library method: the immunoSEQ multiplex PCR assay. TCRdb holds this immuneACCESS table with in-frame rearrangements only. Some clones are missing; in checked studies, unresolved V genes explain under half, and the rest has no known cause. In all, the sample holds roughly 180,000 clones, and approximately 80% of those were seen once. 8.6% of the sample comes from the top ten. The sample consisted of peripheral blood. The source of these receptors is a woman aged 45-60 years with active or convalescent COVID-19.

This chain uses TRBV4-2 with TRBJ2-7; 12 bases line up with TRBD2. The CDR3 is 16 amino acids. The V gene end was trimmed by 0 bases and the J gene end by 4 bases; junction bases not matched to a gene: 4. Germline values: CDR1 LGHNA, CDR2 YNFKEQ. The CDR3 sequence is CASSQELAGGRYEQYF. The CDR3 DNA reads as TGTGCCAGCAGCCAAGAGCTAGCGGGAGGGAGATACGAGCAGTACTTC.

The chain employs TRBV6-6 and TRBJ1-6, with D possibly being TRBD1 (5 bases). The germline V and J ends were trimmed by 5 bases and 0 bases, with 17 bases remaining between them. CDR1 MNHNY and CDR2 SVGAGI come from the germline V gene (reference sequence). The length of the CDR3 is 18 residues. In DNA form, the CDR3 reads TGTGCCAGCAGTCGGGGGGGTCTTAAAAGCTCCTATAATTCACCCCTCCACTTT. Protein product: CASSRGGLKSSYNSPLHF.

The rearrangement links TRBV9 to TRBJ2-5, with TRBD1 identical over 11 bases. V shed 3 bases and J 5 bases; nucleotides not matched to a gene: 6. The CDR3 has 15 amino acids. Germline values: CDR1 SGDLS, CDR2 YYNGEE. The CDR3 DNA reads as TGTGCCAGCAGCGAAAGGACAGGGGGCTGGGAGACCCAGTACTTC. Amino acids: CASSERTGGWETQYF.

The rearrangement joins TRBV29-1 to TRBJ2-2; D is perhaps TRBD1 (6 bases). Between the trimmed V and J ends, which lost 4 bases and 2 bases, there was a span of 8 bases. Germline V gene data show CDR1 as SQVTM and CDR2 as ANQGSEA. This CDR3 is built from 13 residues. The CDR3 is CSVGQVNTGELFF. As DNA, the CDR3 is TGCAGCGTTGGACAGGTTAACACCGGGGAGCTGTTTTTT.

V usage is TRBV3-1 (or the pseudogene TRBV3-2) and J usage is TRBJ2-7; 7 positions agree with TRBD2. The CDR3 extends over 16 amino acids. Losses at the gene ends were 4 bases for V and 1 base for J; bases not matched to a gene: 10. CDR1 LGHDT and CDR2 YNNKEL come from the germline V gene (reference sequence). The CDR3 DNA follows: TGTGCCAGCAGCCCCTTAGCGGAGCGGGGATCCTACGAGCAGTACTTC. Amino acids: CASSPLAERGSYEQYF.

This chain connects TRBV10-1 to TRBJ1-2, with TRBD1 matching over 11 bases. Germline CDR1 is WNHNN and CDR2 is SYGVQD (reference sequence). Trimming at V came to 6 bases and at J to 4 bases, leaving 10 bases not matched to a gene. CDR3 length: 16 amino acids. Here the CDR3 DNA reads TGCGCCAGCAGACCCCTCAGGACAGGGGGCGTCTATGGCTACACCTTC. Translated, it gives CASRPLRTGGVYGYTF.

The chain recombines TRBV7-2 with TRBJ2-1, with TRBD2 matching over 12 bases. The germline gives CDR1 SGHTA, CDR2 FQGNSA. With V trimmed by 6 bases and J by 9 bases, 21 bases remained unmatched. The CDR3 totals 19 residues. CDR3 in amino acids: CASRPGLAGPGRFFSEQFF. DNA for the CDR3: TGTGCCAGCAGACCGGGACTAGCGGGTCCGGGGAGGTTTTTCAGTGAGCAGTTCTTC. Complete variable domain (other parts from reference TRBV7-2 and TRBJ2-1): GAGVSQSPSNKVTEKGKDVELRCDPISGHTALYWYRQSLGQGLEFLIYFQGNSAPDKSGLPSDRFSAERTGGSVSTLTIQRTQQEDSAVYLCASRPGLAGPGRFFSEQFFGPGTRLTVL.

The rearrangement joins TRBV9 to TRBJ2-1, with 10 bases fitting TRBD1. This CDR3 is 15 amino acids long. The V gene's germline CDR1 is SGDLS and CDR2 YYNGEE. V lost 3 bases to trimming and J lost 6 bases; unmatched junction nucleotides: 6. The CDR3 nucleotides read TGTGCCAGCAGCGATCGACAGGGGGCCTCCAATGAGCAGTTCTTC. Its protein is CASSDRQGASNEQFF.

This clone occurred once. This chain joins TRBV11-2 and TRBJ2-7; D is unclear. The CDR3 contains 11 residues. The V gene's germline CDR1 is SGHAT and CDR2 FQNNGV. V lost 3 bases to trimming and J lost 4 bases, with 4 bases between them. CDR3 DNA sequence: TGTGCCAGCAGCTTCGTGTACGAGCAGTACTTC. This gives the protein CASSFVYEQYF.

This clone was seen a handful of times. The chain couples TRBV5-4 to TRBJ1-2, with 7 bases that match TRBD1. In germline, CDR1 is SGHNT, CDR2 YYREEE (reference sequence). V shed 0 bases and J 0 bases; nucleotides not matched to a gene: 8. This CDR3 contains 17 residues. The CDR3 coding sequence is TGTGCCAGCAGCTTGGCGTCCAGGGGGGTAGCTAACTATGGCTACACCTTC. Protein: CASSLASRGVANYGYTF.

The rearrangement uses TRBV4-3 and TRBJ2-4, with D perhaps TRBD1 (6 bases). CDR3 size: 16 residues. The germline CDR1 and CDR2 sequences are LGHNA and YSLEER. The ends were cut back, 4 bases at V and 0 bases at J, with 13 bases in the middle. CDR3 amino acids: CASSLGAGEAKNIQYF. The CDR3, as DNA: TGCGCCAGCAGCCTAGGGGCAGGGGAAGCCAAAAACATTCAGTACTTC.

The CDR3 sequence is CASSWTDSSGANVLTF. The CDR3 bases are TGTGCCAGCAGTTGGACGGACAGCTCTGGGGCCAACGTCCTGACTTTC. The V call is TRBV27, the J call TRBJ2-6; tentative D call: TRBD1 (6 bases). The CDR3 length is 16 residues. The V gene lost 4 bases and the J gene lost 0 bases, with 10 bases spanning the gap. Germline assignment: CDR1 MNHEY and CDR2 SMNVEV (reference sequence). Using reference TRBV27 and TRBJ2-6 for the parts outside the CDR3, the full variable domain is EAQVTQNPRYLITVTGKKLTVTCSQNMNHEYMSWYRQDPGLGLRQIYYSMNVEVTDKGDVPEGYKVSRKEKRNFPLILESPSPNQTSLYFCASSWTDSSGANVLTFGAGSRLTVL.

This clone was seen a handful of times. This chain joins TRBV4-2 and TRBJ1-1; TRBD1 matches 9 bases. This CDR3 has 16 residues. After removal of 4 bases from V and 5 bases from J, the junction contained 11 bases not matched to a gene. Germline-derived CDR1 and CDR2 are LGHNA and YNFKEQ. The CDR3 spells CASSRVQGAGWTEAFF. CDR3 nucleotides: TGTGCCAGCAGCCGCGTACAGGGGGCGGGATGGACTGAAGCTTTCTTT.

With regard to this clone: One junction end does not reproduce the germline sequence, and a read error may be involved. The chain couples TRBV27 to TRBJ1-6, with TRBD1 matching over 9 bases. This CDR3 is built from 14 residues. CDR1 is MNHEY and CDR2 is SMNVEV in the germline V gene (reference sequence). The CDR3 protein is CAGSLRDRASPLHF. CDR3 coding DNA: TGTGCCGGCAGTTTAAGGGACAGGGCTTCACCCCTCCACTTT.

The chain uses TRBV6-6 and TRBJ2-3; D is perhaps TRBD2 (6 bases). Trimming pared 4 bases from V and 3 bases from J, leaving 14 bases between. Germline loops: CDR1 MNHNY, CDR2 SVGAGI (reference sequence). The CDR3 loop spans 15 amino acids. CDR3 in amino acids: CASSLRDFSTDTQYF. The DNA of the CDR3 is TGTGCCAGCAGTTTGCGGGATTTTTCTACAGATACGCAGTATTTT.

V gene TRBV7-2 combines with J gene TRBJ1-6, with 8 bases identical to TRBD1. J was trimmed by 4 bases and V by 8 bases; bases with no gene match: 4. The CDR3 extends over 14 amino acids. Germline CDR1 SGHTA, CDR2 FQGNSA. CDR3 in amino acids: CASRGQAYNSPLHF. The CDR3 DNA sequence: TGTGCCAGCCGGGGACAGGCTTATAATTCACCCCTCCACTTT.

The chain uses TRBV30 and TRBJ2-5; TRBD1 is a possible D gene (8 bases). There are 20 residues in the CDR3. Germline values: CDR1 GTSNPN, CDR2 SVGIG (reference sequence). The germline V and J ends were trimmed by 2 bases and 2 bases, with 30 bases remaining between them. CDR3 bases: TGTGCCTGGAGTAACAGGGGGAGGGCCAGGATCGACGCCCGACAAGAGACCCAGTACTTC. Translating gives CAWSNRGRARIDARQETQYF.

This chain connects TRBV19 to TRBJ1-4, with 10 nucleotides matching TRBD1. Germline V gives CDR1 LNHDA, CDR2 SQIVND (reference sequence). The V gene end was trimmed by 4 bases and the J gene end by 1 base; junction bases not matched to a gene: 3. CDR3 length: 16 residues. The CDR3: CASSTRTGGTNEKLFF. DNA of the CDR3: TGTGCCAGTAGTACCCGGACAGGGGGAACTAATGAAAAACTGTTTTTT.

The chain employs TRBV18 and TRBJ2-3; D perhaps matches TRBD1 (7 bases). This CDR3 is built from 15 residues. Trimming took 3 bases from V and 6 from J, leaving 16 bases between them. From germline, CDR1 is KGHSH and CDR2 LQKENI. The DNA for the CDR3 is TGTGCCAGCTCACCGGAGCCGGCAGGGGGGGATACGCAGTATTTT. Protein product: CASSPEPAGGDTQYF.

The rearrangement uses TRBV24-1 and TRBJ2-2; D might be TRBD2 (5 bases). With 5 bases removed from V and 5 bases from J, the gap between germline ends came to 17 bases. The CDR3 sequence is 16 residues long. CDR1 is KGHDR, CDR2 SFDVKD, per germline. The CDR3: CATSVPGHPGTGELFF. The CDR3 DNA is TGTGCCACCAGTGTCCCGGGCCACCCGGGGACCGGGGAGCTGTTTTTT.

This clone was seen a few times. V and J are TRBV5-1 and TRBJ1-2; 7 bases align to TRBD1. The germline V gene has CDR1 SGHRS and CDR2 YFSETQ. V dropped 4 bases and J dropped 4; count of bases not matched to a gene: 10. CDR3 length: 15 residues. CDR3 in amino acids: CASSPQTGVGYGYTF. The CDR3 DNA is TGCGCCAGCAGCCCCCAAACAGGGGTAGGCTATGGCTACACCTTC. The entire variable domain, with the rest obtained from reference TRBV5-1 and TRBJ1-2, is as follows: KAGVTQTPRYLIKTRGQQVTLSCSPISGHRSVSWYQQTPGQGLQFLFEYFSETQRNKGNFPGRFSGRQFSNSRSEMNVSTLELGDSALYLCASSPQTGVGYGYTFGSGTRLTVV.

The V gene is TRBV10-3, the J gene TRBJ1-2, with a tentative D call TRBD1 (5 bases). There are 13 residues in the CDR3. V lost 3 bases to trimming and J lost 4 bases, with 9 bases between them. Germline CDR1 reads ENHRY; CDR2 reads SYGVKD. The DNA of the CDR3 is TGTGCCATCAGTGACGGACAAAGCTATGGCTACACCTTC. It codes for CAISDGQSYGYTF.